The clone carrying this T cell receptor beta chain was observed at least ten times. What it binds is not known. The sample belongs to a study of prognosis after radiotherapy for stage I lung cancer. Study-level information: Tumors proved to be squamous cell carcinoma in 6 to 8 patients and represented adenocarcinoma in fewer than 15. There were no patients who received concurrent therapy with stereotactic body radiotherapy.

Two-round multiplex PCR amplified TCR beta CDR3 from genomic DNA. TRBV and TRBJ genes each had their own specific primers in first-round PCR. One entry per CDR3 protein results from TCRdb running MiXCR on the multiplex PCR reads. The data show 20,000 to 30,000 distinct CDR3 sequences, with 36% seen just once and less than 70% held by the top ten. Findings and limits, study-wide: Medians of roughly 10,000 versus 7,000 showed unique TCR clone counts falling after stereotactic body radiation therapy.

The germline V gene encodes CDR1 MGHRA and CDR2 YSYEKL. The CDR3 covers 17 residues. Trimming cost V 4 bases and J 7 bases, with 23 bases left between them. Sequences were derived from PBMCs, sampled before or after stereotactic body radiation therapy (not recorded which). The receptor comes from a donor over 45 with non-small cell lung cancer. The V gene is TRBV4-1, the J gene TRBJ2-1; tentatively, D is TRBD2 (7 bases). In DNA form, the CDR3 reads TGCGCCAGCAGCCGGGGGGGGCTAGCGGCCCTCGGGAATGAGCAGTTCTTC. It translates to CASSRGGLAALGNEQFF.